The 6 T cell receptor beta chains in this list originate from one sample, sequenced in a study of T cells expressing NK-cell markers. TCRdb re-called the 5' RACE reads and gives one entry per CDR3 protein, without DNA. With 440,000 or so distinct CDR3 sequences in the sample, the ten largest clones hold about 7.1%. The sample was blood T cells: a sorted CD56 or NKG2C T cell subset, CD4+ or CD8+ T cells, or bulk PBMC T cells (not recorded which). All receptors come from a woman aged 18-70 years in good health.

This chain links TRBV20-1 with TRBJ2-1. The CDR3 covers 14 residues. Germline CDR1 reads DFQATT; CDR2 reads SNEGSKA (reference sequence). The CDR3 loop is CSAASGSSYNEQFF.

The chain joins TRBV4-3 to TRBJ2-1; TCRdb's assignment of TRBD2 cannot be checked, as there is no DNA. Germline CDR1 LGHNA, CDR2 YSLEER. This CDR3 is 18 amino acids long. The CDR3 sequence is CASSEGRLAGDEGFEQFF.

The chain has TRBV30 and TRBJ2-1; there is no DNA to check the TCRdb D call of TRBD2. Germline V CDR1 and CDR2: GTSNPN, SVGIG (reference sequence). CDR3 length equals 15 residues. The CDR3 spells CAWSVSSGTYNEQFF.

The J gene is TRBJ2-1, the V gene TRBV6-2 or TRBV6-3; lacking DNA, the TRBD2 call made by TCRdb goes unchecked. There are 16 residues in the CDR3. Germline CDR1 reads MNHEY; CDR2 reads SVGEGT. This CDR3 is CASSLAGGPGSKEQFF.

The chain joins TRBV7-8 to TRBJ1-1. This CDR3 contains 14 residues. Germline V gene data show CDR1 as SGHVS and CDR2 as FQNEAQ. The CDR3 loop is CASGAGLGNTEAFF.

This rearrangement joins TRBV11-2 to TRBJ2-2; with no DNA, the TCRdb D assignment of TRBD1 cannot be verified. This CDR3 is built from 17 residues. Per the germline V gene, CDR1 is SGHAT and CDR2 is FQNNGV. CDR3 protein: CASRTGAWSGSPGELFF.